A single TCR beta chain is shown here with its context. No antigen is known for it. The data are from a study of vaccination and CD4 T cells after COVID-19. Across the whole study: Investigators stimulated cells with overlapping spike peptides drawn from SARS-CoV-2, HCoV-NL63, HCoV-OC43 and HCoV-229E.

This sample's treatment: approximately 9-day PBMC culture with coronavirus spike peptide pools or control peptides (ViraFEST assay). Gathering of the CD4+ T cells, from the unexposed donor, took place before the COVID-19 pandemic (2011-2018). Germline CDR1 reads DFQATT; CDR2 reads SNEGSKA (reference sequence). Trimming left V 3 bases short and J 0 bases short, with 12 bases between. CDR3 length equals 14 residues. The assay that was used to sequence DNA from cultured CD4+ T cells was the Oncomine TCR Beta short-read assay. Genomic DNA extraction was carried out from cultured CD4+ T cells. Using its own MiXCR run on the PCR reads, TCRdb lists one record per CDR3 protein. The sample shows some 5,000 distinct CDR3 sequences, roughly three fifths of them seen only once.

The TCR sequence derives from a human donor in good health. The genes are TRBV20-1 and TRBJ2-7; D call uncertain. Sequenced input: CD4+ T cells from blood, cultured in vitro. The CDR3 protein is CSASKSISSYEQYF. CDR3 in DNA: TGCAGTGCTAGTAAATCGATTAGCTCCTACGAGCAGTACTTC.